The present entry profiles one T cell receptor (beta chain) with its context. The record originates from a study of T cell changes during pregnancy in multiple sclerosis. Sequencing used immunoSEQ multiplex PCR; TCRdb keeps in-frame clones, though not all of them. Of tens of thousands of clones in the sample, around nine tenths were seen once. The CDR3 length is 17 residues. The germline V and J ends were trimmed by 0 bases and 2 bases, with 13 bases remaining between them. The germline V gene encodes CDR1 LGHNA and CDR2 YSLEER. This chain uses TRBV4-3 with TRBJ2-2; maybe TRBD2 (5 bases). The source was CD8+ T cells from peripheral blood mononuclear cells, collected in the third trimester of pregnancy. This clonotype was sampled from a female donor with multiple sclerosis, enrolled in a pregnancy study. CDR3 bases: TGCGCCAGCAGCCAAGATCCGGGGTGGATAAACACCGGGGAGCTGTTTTTT. Translating gives CASSQDPGWINTGELFF.